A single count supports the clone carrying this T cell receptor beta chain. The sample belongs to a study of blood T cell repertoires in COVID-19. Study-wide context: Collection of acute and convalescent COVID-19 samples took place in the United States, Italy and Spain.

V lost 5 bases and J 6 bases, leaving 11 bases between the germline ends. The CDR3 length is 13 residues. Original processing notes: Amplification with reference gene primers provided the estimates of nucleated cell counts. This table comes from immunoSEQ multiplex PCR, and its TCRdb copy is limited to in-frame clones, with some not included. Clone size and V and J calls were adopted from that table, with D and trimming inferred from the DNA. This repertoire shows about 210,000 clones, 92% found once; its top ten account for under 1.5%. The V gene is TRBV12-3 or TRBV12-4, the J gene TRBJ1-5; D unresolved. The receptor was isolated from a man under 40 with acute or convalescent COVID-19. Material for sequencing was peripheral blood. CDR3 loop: CASSLLRSQPQHF. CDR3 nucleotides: TGTGCCAGCAGTCTACTAAGGTCTCAGCCCCAGCATTTT.